The 26 T cell receptor beta chains listed next were all sequenced from one sample in a study of blood T cell repertoires in COVID-19. TCRdb keeps only in-frame clones here, not all; method: immunoSEQ multiplex PCR. Here the sample spans about 92,000 clones, 87% being singletons. The material sequenced was peripheral blood. The origin of the receptors is a woman aged 60-70 years with COVID-19, enrolled during active disease.

The rearrangement joins TRBV18 to TRBJ1-3, with D possibly being TRBD1 (6 bases). From germline, CDR1 is KGHSH and CDR2 LQKENI. Trimming pared 2 bases from V and 9 bases from J, leaving 14 bases between. The CDR3 sequence is 14 residues long. CDR3 loop: CASSPIGTGSTIYF. In nucleotides, the CDR3 is TGTGCCAGCTCACCAATCGGCACAGGGAGCACCATATATTTT.

This clone was observed a few times. The V and J genes are TRBV24-1 and TRBJ1-1; D not resolved. The ends were cut back, 5 bases at V and 2 bases at J, with 11 bases in the middle. There are 14 residues in the CDR3. Germline values: CDR1 KGHDR, CDR2 SFDVKD. As DNA, the CDR3 is TGTGCCACCAGTGTCACCCAGGCCAACACTGAAGCTTTCTTT. Translation gives CATSVTQANTEAFF.

The rearrangement joins TRBV25-1 to TRBJ1-6; no clear D gene. This CDR3 region has 14 residues. Trimming cost V 4 bases and J 7 bases, with 11 bases left between them. CDR1 is MGHDK and CDR2 is SYGVNS in the germline V gene. The chain's CDR3 is CASSGELVNSPLHF. Written as DNA, the CDR3 is TGTGCCAGCAGTGGTGAATTAGTCAATTCACCCCTCCACTTT. Supplemented by reference TRBV25-1 and TRBJ1-6, the full variable domain reads EADIYQTPRYLVIGTGKKITLECSQTMGHDKMYWYQQDPGMELHLIHYSYGVNSTEKGDLSSESTVSRIRTEHFPLTLESARPSHTSQYLCASSGELVNSPLHFGNGTRLTVT.

The chain joins TRBV7-2 to TRBJ2-5; TRBD1 aligns across 8 bases. V dropped 4 bases and J dropped 5; count of bases not matched to a gene: 12. Germline assignment: CDR1 SGHTA and CDR2 FQGNSA. The length of the CDR3 is 16 residues. The CDR3 nucleotides are TGTGCCAGCAGCTGGCGGACAGGGCGTACCTTGGAGACCCAGTACTTC. It codes for CASSWRTGRTLETQYF.

J is TRBJ1-4 and V is TRBV25-1, with D uncertain. The CDR3 is 14 residues long. CDR1 and CDR2 (germline): MGHDK, SYGVNS. V was pared by 5 bases and J by 3 bases, with 10 bases between. This CDR3 reads CASSLTESNEKLFF. In DNA, the CDR3 is TGTGCCAGCAGTCTTACGGAGTCTAATGAAAAACTGTTTTTT.

This chain uses TRBV28 with TRBJ2-1, with 8 nucleotides matching TRBD1. The V and J ends lost 3 bases and 4 bases, in that order; junction bases with no gene match: 5. The CDR3 is 15 amino acids. Germline CDR1 MDHEN, CDR2 SYDVKM. The CDR3 coding sequence is TGTGCCAGCAGTTTCGTCCAGGGGGCGTACAATGAGCAGTTCTTC. This encodes CASSFVQGAYNEQFF.

The chain joins TRBV7-2 to TRBJ2-7; 8 bases are shared with TRBD2. Unmatched junction bases numbered 4, after V lost 1 base and J lost 2 bases. The CDR3 is made up of 15 amino acids. Germline CDR1 SGHTA, CDR2 FQGNSA. The CDR3 reads CASSLVGGGTYEQYF. The CDR3 nucleotides are TGTGCCAGCAGCTTAGTTGGCGGGGGGACCTACGAGCAGTACTTC.

This CDR3 reads CASTRDRASRQPQHF. The CDR3 DNA reads TGTGCCAGTACCAGGGACAGGGCATCGCGTCAGCCCCAGCATTTT. The chain combines TRBV19 with TRBJ1-5; 9 positions match TRBD1. CDR1 and CDR2 (germline): LNHDA, SQIVND (reference sequence). The CDR3 length is 15 residues. The V gene end was trimmed by 7 bases and the J gene end by 6 bases; junction bases not matched to a gene: 10.

This chain uses TRBV7-2 with TRBJ1-5; D is ambiguous. CDR1 and CDR2 from the germline V gene are SGHTA and FQGNSA. The CDR3 consists of 14 residues. V was trimmed by 1 base and J by 9 bases, leaving 13 bases between them. The CDR3 loop reads CASSLDVNIRPQHF. CDR3 DNA sequence: TGTGCCAGCAGCTTAGATGTCAATATTAGGCCCCAGCATTTT.

The V gene is TRBV12-5, the J gene TRBJ1-2; 8 bases fit TRBD1. Unmatched junction bases numbered 18, after V lost 7 bases and J lost 8 bases. The CDR3 is made up of 16 amino acids. CDR1 and CDR2 from the germline V gene are LGHNT and FRNRAP. The CDR3 DNA follows: TGTGCTAGTGCCATCTTAACGGGACAGGTGTATGGAGGCTACACCTTC. Protein: CASAILTGQVYGGYTF. The full variable domain, with the rest looked up from reference TRBV12-5 and TRBJ1-2, is DARVTQTPRHKVTEMGQEVTMRCQPILGHNTVFWYRQTMMQGLELLAYFRNRAPLDDSGMPKDRFSAEMPDATLATLKIQPSEPRDSAVYFCASAILTGQVYGGYTFGSGTRLTVV.

V is TRBV10-3 and J is TRBJ1-4, with D unresolved. The CDR3 length is 15 residues. The V gene's germline CDR1 is ENHRY and CDR2 SYGVKD. The V gene lost 0 bases and the J gene lost 4 bases, with 9 bases spanning the gap. Written as DNA, the CDR3 is TGTGCCATCAGTGAGTCCCGCAGGTATAATGAAAAACTGTTTTTT. Amino acid sequence: CAISESRRYNEKLFF.

The rearrangement uses TRBV7-3 and TRBJ2-5, with TRBD2 matching 8 bases. CDR1 is SGHTA, CDR2 FQGTGA, per germline. This CDR3 has 14 amino acids. V shed 5 bases, J shed 3 bases, and the junction held 5 bases outside the gene matches. This CDR3 reads CASSRTGGEETQYF. CDR3 DNA: TGTGCCAGCAGCCGAACCGGGGGGGAAGAGACCCAGTACTTC.

In this sample, this clone turned up a few times. The V gene is TRBV5-4, the J gene TRBJ1-1; 8 nucleotides match TRBD1. With V trimmed by 3 bases and J by 5 bases, 9 bases remained unmatched. The CDR3 contains 15 residues. Germline loops: CDR1 SGHNT, CDR2 YYREEE (reference sequence). This CDR3 reads CASSSGQGLLTEAFF. CDR3 nucleotides: TGTGCCAGCAGCTCCGGACAGGGCTTACTTACTGAAGCTTTCTTT.

CDR3 region: CASSFPFPGTEAFF. The DNA of the CDR3 is TGTGCCAGCAGCTTCCCTTTCCCAGGCACTGAAGCTTTCTTT. The chain recombines TRBV11-2 with TRBJ1-1; no clear D. The ends were cut back, 3 bases at V and 4 bases at J, with 12 bases in the middle. Per the germline V gene, CDR1 is SGHAT and CDR2 is FQNNGV. The CDR3 has 14 amino acids.

The rearrangement links TRBV23-1 to TRBJ1-4; D remains ambiguous. TRBV23-1 has ORF status, its function being uncertain. The CDR3 totals 19 residues. The V end was cut by 0 bases, the J end by 5 bases, with 22 bases between. CDR3 in amino acids: CASSQSGGEEYGMNEKLFF. The CDR3 region has the DNA TGCGCCAGCAGTCAATCTGGTGGTGAGGAGTACGGGATGAATGAAAAACTGTTTTTT.

The genes are TRBV7-9 and TRBJ1-1; 8 bases are shared with TRBD1. Germline V gives CDR1 SEHNR, CDR2 FQNEAQ (reference sequence). V was clipped by 5 bases and J by 2 bases; unmatched bases: 10. This CDR3 spans 16 amino acids. The CDR3 nucleotides read TGTGCCAGCAGCACTACGGGACAGGCTTTAAACACTGAAGCTTTCTTT. Encoded protein: CASSTTGQALNTEAFF.

The chain joins TRBV12-3 or TRBV12-4 to TRBJ2-7, with 7 bases that match TRBD2. CDR3 length equals 11 residues. The trim removed 8 bases at V and 5 bases at J, leaving 3 bases unmatched. The CDR3 loop reads CASGRGDEQYF. For the CDR3, the DNA is TGTGCCAGCGGGAGGGGCGACGAGCAGTACTTC.

This chain joins TRBV11-2 and TRBJ2-1; D may be TRBD1 (6 bases). CDR1 and CDR2 (germline): SGHAT, FQNNGV. The CDR3 totals 15 residues. Trimming took off 5 bases at V and 7 bases at J, with 18 bases between the two ends. The DNA of the CDR3 is TGTGCCAGCAGCCTTATCACAGGGCTTACGAATGAGCAGTTCTTC. It is translated as CASSLITGLTNEQFF.

This chain links TRBV5-1 with TRBJ2-7; 8 nucleotides match TRBD2. V was clipped by 1 base and J by 0 bases; unmatched bases: 12. The CDR3 totals 18 residues. CDR1 SGHRS and CDR2 YFSETQ come from the germline V gene. The CDR3 region has the DNA TGCGCCAGCAGCTTGATGTGGCGGGGGGCCGCAAGCTCCTACGAGCAGTACTTC. It codes for CASSLMWRGAASSYEQYF.

The chain uses TRBV2 and TRBJ2-1, with TRBD2 matching over 10 bases. The CDR3 contains 14 residues. Germline assignment: CDR1 SNHLY and CDR2 FYNNEI. V trimming: 4 bases; J trimming: 10 bases; junction bases outside the gene matches: 7. The CDR3 sequence is CASSASGGGGEQFF. The CDR3 DNA follows: TGTGCCAGCAGTGCTAGCGGGGGCGGCGGCGAGCAGTTCTTC.

V gene TRBV19 combines with J gene TRBJ1-2, with TRBD1 matching over 7 bases. V shed 7 bases and J 6 bases; nucleotides not matched to a gene: 17. The CDR3 totals 16 residues. Germline loops: CDR1 LNHDA, CDR2 SQIVND (reference sequence). The CDR3 here is CASTTRQGWGNDGYTF. The CDR3 DNA reads TGTGCCAGTACCACGAGACAGGGTTGGGGCAACGATGGCTACACCTTC.

The chain has TRBV7-9 and TRBJ1-1; TRBD1 aligns across 7 bases. Per the germline V gene, CDR1 is SEHNR and CDR2 is FQNEAQ (reference sequence). This CDR3 has 15 amino acids. Trimming cost V 8 bases and J 3 bases; bases outside gene matches: 12. CDR3 sequence: CASEWDRSGDTEAFF. The CDR3 bases are TGTGCCAGCGAATGGGACAGATCAGGGGACACTGAAGCTTTCTTT. The entire variable domain, with the rest obtained from reference TRBV7-9 and TRBJ1-1, is as follows: DTGVSQNPRHKITKRGQNVTFRCDPISEHNRLYWYRQTLGQGPEFLTYFQNEAQLEKSRLLSDRFSAERPKGSFSTLEIQRTEQGDSAMYLCASEWDRSGDTEAFFGQGTRLTVV.

The rearrangement uses TRBV5-4 and TRBJ2-3, with a weak D call TRBD1 (6 bases). Germline-derived CDR1 and CDR2 are SGHNT and YYREEE (reference sequence). CDR3 size: 13 residues. V was trimmed by 1 base and J by 7 bases, leaving 10 bases between them. The CDR3 DNA sequence: TGTGCCAGCAGCTTGTGGGGGCGGTATACGCAGTATTTT. It codes for CASSLWGRYTQYF.

The V gene is TRBV5-1, the J gene TRBJ2-7; 11 nucleotides line up with TRBD1. Germline V gives CDR1 SGHRS, CDR2 YFSETQ. Unmatched junction bases numbered 7, after V lost 7 bases and J lost 4 bases. The CDR3 extends over 14 amino acids. In nucleotides, the CDR3 is TGCGCCAGCTCATGGACAGGGGGCGGATACGAGCAGTACTTC. Its protein is CASSWTGGGYEQYF.

The genes are TRBV6-5 and TRBJ1-6, with unresolved D. V was shortened by 5 bases and J by 9 bases, with 11 bases between the two germline ends. CDR1 is MNHEY, CDR2 SVGAGI, per germline. The CDR3 runs 13 residues. As DNA, the CDR3 is TGTGCCAGCAGTACGAACTTCGGTTCACCCCTCCACTTT. The encoded protein is CASSTNFGSPLHF.

This chain connects TRBV7-8 to TRBJ1-3, with D uncertain. CDR1 and CDR2 from the germline V gene are SGHVS and FQNEAQ. Trimming cost V 2 bases and J 8 bases, with 13 bases left between them. The CDR3 is 14 amino acids. The CDR3 DNA reads as TGTGCCAGCAGCTTAACGGGGAGGTGGGACACCATATATTTT. It is translated as CASSLTGRWDTIYF.